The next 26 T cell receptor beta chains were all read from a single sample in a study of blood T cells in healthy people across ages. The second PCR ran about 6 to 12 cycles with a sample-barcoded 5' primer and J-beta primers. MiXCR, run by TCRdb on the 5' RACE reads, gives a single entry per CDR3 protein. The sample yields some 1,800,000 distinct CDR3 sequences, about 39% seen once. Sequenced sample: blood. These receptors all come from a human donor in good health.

The CDR3 nucleotides are TGTGCTAGTGGTGGACCCGGGACAGCTAACACCGGGGAGCTGTTTTTT. Its protein is CASGGPGTANTGELFF. The chain recombines TRBV12-5 with TRBJ2-2, with 7 bases fitting TRBD1. Germline trimming cut 5 bases from V and 2 bases from J; bases unmatched to any gene: 8. Germline CDR1 LGHNT, CDR2 FRNRAP. There are 16 residues in the CDR3.

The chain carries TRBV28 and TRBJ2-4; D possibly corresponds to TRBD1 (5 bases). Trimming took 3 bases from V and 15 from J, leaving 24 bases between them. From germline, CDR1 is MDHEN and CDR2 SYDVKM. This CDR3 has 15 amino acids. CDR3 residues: CASSFRYQGIRERYF. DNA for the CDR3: TGTGCCAGCAGTTTTCGTTACCAGGGTATACGAGAGCGGTACTTC.

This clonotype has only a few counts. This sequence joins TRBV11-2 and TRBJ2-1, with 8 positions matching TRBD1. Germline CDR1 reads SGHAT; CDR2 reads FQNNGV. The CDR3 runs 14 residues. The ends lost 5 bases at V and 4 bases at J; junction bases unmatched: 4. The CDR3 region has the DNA TGTGCCAGCAGCAACAGGGGGAATTACAATGAGCAGTTCTTC. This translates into CASSNRGNYNEQFF.

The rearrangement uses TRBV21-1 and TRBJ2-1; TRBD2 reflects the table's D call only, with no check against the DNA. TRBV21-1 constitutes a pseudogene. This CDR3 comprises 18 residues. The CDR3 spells CASSSFPILALGYNEQFF. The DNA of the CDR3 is TGTGCCAGCAGCTCCTTCCCGATACTAGCCCTGGGCTACAATGAGCAGTTCTTC.

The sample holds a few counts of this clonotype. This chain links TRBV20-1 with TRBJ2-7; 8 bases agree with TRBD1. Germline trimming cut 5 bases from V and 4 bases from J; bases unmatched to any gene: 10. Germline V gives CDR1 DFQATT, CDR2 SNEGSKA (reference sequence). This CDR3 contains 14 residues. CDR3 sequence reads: CSALQFTGGYEQYF. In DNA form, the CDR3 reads TGCAGTGCTTTGCAGTTCACAGGGGGGTACGAGCAGTACTTC.

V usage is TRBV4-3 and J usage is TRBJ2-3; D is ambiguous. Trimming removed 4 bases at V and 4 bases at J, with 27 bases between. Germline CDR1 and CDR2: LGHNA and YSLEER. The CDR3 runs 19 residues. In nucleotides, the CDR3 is TGCGCCAGCAGCCCGGCCCCCTTAGGTGGTTCTTATTTCGCAGATACGCAGTATTTT. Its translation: CASSPAPLGGSYFADTQYF.

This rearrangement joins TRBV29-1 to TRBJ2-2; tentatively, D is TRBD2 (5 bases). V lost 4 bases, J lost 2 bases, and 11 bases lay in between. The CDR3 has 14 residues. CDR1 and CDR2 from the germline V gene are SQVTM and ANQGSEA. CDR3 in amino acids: CSVVIEGNTGELFF. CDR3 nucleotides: TGCAGCGTTGTCATCGAGGGAAACACCGGGGAGCTGTTTTTT.

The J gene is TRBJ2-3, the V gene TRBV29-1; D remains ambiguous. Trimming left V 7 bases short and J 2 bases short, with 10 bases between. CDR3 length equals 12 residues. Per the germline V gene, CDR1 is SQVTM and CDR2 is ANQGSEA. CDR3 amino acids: CSAGELTDTQYF. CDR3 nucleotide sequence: TGCAGCGCGGGTGAGCTCACAGATACGCAGTATTTT.

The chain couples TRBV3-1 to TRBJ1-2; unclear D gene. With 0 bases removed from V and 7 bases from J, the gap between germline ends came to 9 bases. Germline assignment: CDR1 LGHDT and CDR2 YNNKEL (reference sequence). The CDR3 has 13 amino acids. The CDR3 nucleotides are TGTGCCAGCAGCCAAGATCCGTTCTTTGGCTACACCTTC. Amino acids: CASSQDPFFGYTF.

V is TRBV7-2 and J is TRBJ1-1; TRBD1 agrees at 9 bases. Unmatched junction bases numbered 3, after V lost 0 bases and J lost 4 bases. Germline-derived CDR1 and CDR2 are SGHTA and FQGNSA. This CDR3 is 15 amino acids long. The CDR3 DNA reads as TGTGCCAGCAGCTTAGCGTGGACAGGGGTCACTGAAGCTTTCTTT. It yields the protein CASSLAWTGVTEAFF. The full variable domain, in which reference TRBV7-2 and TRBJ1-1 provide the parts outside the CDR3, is GAGVSQSPSNKVTEKGKDVELRCDPISGHTALYWYRQSLGQGLEFLIYFQGNSAPDKSGLPSDRFSAERTGGSVSTLTIQRTQQEDSAVYLCASSLAWTGVTEAFFGQGTRLTVV.

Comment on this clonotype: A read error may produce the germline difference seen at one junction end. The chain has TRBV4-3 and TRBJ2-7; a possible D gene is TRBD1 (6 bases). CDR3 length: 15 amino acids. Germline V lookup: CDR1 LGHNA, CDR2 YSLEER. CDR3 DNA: TGCGCCAGCAGCCAAGAAGACAGGTTCACCTACGAGCAGTGCTTC. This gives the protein CASSQEDRFTYEQCF.

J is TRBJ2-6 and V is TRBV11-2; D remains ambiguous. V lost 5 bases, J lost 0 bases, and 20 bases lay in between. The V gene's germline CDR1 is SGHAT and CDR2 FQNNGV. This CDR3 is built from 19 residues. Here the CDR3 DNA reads TGTGCCAGCAGCCTTTATATGCCGGAAAGAAACTCTGGGGCCAACGTCCTGACTTTC. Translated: CASSLYMPERNSGANVLTF. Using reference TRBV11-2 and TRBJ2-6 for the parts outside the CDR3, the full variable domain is EAGVAQSPRYKIIEKRQSVAFWCNPISGHATLYWYQQILGQGPKLLIQFQNNGVVDDSQLPKDRFSAERLKGVDSTLKIQPAKLEDSAVYLCASSLYMPERNSGANVLTFGAGSRLTVL.

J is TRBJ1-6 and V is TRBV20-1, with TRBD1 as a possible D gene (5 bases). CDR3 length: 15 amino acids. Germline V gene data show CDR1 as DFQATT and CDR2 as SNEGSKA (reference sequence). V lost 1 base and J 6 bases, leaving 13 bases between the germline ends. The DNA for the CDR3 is TGCAGTGCTAGAGGGGACGGCCACTTTAATTCACCCCTCCACTTT. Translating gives CSARGDGHFNSPLHF.

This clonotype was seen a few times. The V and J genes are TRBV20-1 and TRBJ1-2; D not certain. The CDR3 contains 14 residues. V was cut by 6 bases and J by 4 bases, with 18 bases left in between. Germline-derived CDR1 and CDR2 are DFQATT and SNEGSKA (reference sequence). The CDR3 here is CSAQGLDGLYGYTF. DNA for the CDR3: TGCAGTGCCCAAGGGCTTGACGGACTCTATGGCTACACCTTC.

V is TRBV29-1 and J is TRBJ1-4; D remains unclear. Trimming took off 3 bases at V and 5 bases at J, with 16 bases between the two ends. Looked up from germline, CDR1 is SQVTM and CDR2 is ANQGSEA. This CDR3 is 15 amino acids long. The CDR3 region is CSVEPSGSGNEKLFF. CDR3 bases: TGCAGCGTTGAGCCTTCCGGGTCGGGAAATGAAAAACTGTTTTTT.

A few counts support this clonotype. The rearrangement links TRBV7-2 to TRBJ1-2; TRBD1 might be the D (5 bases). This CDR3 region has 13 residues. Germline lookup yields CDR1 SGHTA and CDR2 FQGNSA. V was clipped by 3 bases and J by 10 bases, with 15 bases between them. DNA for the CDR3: TGTGCCAGCAGCTTTGATCCGACAGAGTACTACACCTTC. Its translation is CASSFDPTEYYTF. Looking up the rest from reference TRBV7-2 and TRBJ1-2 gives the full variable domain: GAGVSQSPSNKVTEKGKDVELRCDPISGHTALYWYRQSLGQGLEFLIYFQGNSAPDKSGLPSDRFSAERTGGSVSTLTIQRTQQEDSAVYLCASSFDPTEYYTFGSGTRLTVV.

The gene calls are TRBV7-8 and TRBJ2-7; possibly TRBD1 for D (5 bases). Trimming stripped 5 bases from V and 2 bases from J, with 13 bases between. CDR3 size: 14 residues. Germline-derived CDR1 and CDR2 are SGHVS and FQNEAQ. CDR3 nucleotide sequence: TGTGCCAGCAGCCTACGACAGTCACCCTACGAGCAGTACTTC. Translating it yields CASSLRQSPYEQYF.

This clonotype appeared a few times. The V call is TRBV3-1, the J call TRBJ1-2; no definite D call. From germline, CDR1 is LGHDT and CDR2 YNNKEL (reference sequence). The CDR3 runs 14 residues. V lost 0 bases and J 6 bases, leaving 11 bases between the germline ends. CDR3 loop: CASSQDPRVHGYTF. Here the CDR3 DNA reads TGTGCCAGCAGCCAAGACCCCAGAGTTCATGGCTACACCTTC.

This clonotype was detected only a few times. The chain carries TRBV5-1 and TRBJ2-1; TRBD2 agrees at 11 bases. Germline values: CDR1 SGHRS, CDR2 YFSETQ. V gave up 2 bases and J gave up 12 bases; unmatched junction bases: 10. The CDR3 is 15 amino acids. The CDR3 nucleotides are TGCGCCAGCAGCTTTATGACTAGCGGGGACGATGCGCAGTTCTTC. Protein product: CASSFMTSGDDAQFF.

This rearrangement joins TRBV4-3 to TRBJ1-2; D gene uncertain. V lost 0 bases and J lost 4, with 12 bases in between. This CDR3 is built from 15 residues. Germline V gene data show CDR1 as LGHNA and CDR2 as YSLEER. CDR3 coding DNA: TGCGCCAGCAGCCAAGAGGTGGGCGCGTTCTATGGCTACACCTTC. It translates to CASSQEVGAFYGYTF.

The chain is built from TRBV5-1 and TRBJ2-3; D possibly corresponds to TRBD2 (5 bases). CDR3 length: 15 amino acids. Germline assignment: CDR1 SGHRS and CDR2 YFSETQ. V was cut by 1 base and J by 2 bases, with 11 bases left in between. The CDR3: CASSLTSYPTDTQYF. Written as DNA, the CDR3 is TGCGCCAGCAGCTTGACTAGTTATCCCACAGATACGCAGTATTTT.

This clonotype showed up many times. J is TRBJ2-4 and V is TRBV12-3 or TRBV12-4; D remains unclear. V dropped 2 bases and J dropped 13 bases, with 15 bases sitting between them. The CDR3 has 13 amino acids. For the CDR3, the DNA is TGTGCCAGCAGTTTATATGGGAAACAAGAGCAGTACTTC. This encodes CASSLYGKQEQYF.

CDR3 protein: CASPPGGASDEQFF. CDR3 sequence (DNA): TGTGCCAGCCCCCCGGGGGGGGCCAGCGATGAGCAGTTCTTC. The chain combines TRBV6-1 with TRBJ2-1, with 8 bases aligning to TRBD2. Germline CDR1 is MNHNS and CDR2 is SASEGT. After removal of 8 bases from V and 8 bases from J, the junction contained 11 bases not matched to a gene. The CDR3 totals 14 residues.

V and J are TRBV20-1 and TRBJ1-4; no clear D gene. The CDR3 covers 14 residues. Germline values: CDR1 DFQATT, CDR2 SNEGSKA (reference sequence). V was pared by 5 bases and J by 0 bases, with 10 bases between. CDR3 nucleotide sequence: TGCAGTGCTCCTACTGCTGCAACTAATGAAAAACTGTTTTTT. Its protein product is CSAPTAATNEKLFF.

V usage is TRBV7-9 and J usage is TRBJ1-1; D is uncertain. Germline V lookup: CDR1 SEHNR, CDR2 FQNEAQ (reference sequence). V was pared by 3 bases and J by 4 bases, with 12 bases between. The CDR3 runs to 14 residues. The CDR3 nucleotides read TGTGCCAGCAGCTTGAACAGCCCGGGCACTGAAGCTTTCTTT. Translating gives CASSLNSPGTEAFF.

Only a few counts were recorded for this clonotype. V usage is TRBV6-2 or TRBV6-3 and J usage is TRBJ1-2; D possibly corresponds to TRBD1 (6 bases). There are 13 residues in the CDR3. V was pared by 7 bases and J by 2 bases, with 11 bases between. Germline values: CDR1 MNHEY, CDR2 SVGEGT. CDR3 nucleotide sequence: TGTGCCAGCACGGACAGCATCAACTATGGCTACACCTTC. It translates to CASTDSINYGYTF.